The source of this TCR beta chain is a study of blood T cell repertoires in COVID-19. Looking at the study overall: Material from acute and convalescent COVID-19 was sourced from the United States, Italy and Spain. The analysed material was cDNA or gDNA that came from T cells, B-cell-depleted T cells, or PBMCs.

The Seattle site enrolled patients during active infection and followed them longitudinally. Per the germline V gene, CDR1 is MNHEY and CDR2 is SVGEGT. V was clipped by 2 bases and J by 2 bases; unmatched bases: 4. The CDR3 is made up of 16 amino acids. Original data processing: From reference gene primer amplification, estimates of nucleated cell counts were derived. Using immunoSEQ multiplex PCR, the repertoire was profiled, and TCRdb retains in-frame clones only, with some absent. That table gives V, J and clone size, and the DNA gave D and trimming. The table shows over 200,000 clones, with more than 85% occurring only once.

Input material: peripheral blood. The TCR sequence derives from a person aged 18 to 29 with COVID-19, enrolled during active disease. The V gene is TRBV6-2 or TRBV6-3, the J gene TRBJ2-7; 12 bases line up with TRBD2. CDR3: CASSYRGLAGPYEQYF. CDR3 DNA sequence: TGTGCCAGCAGTTACCGCGGACTAGCGGGACCCTACGAGCAGTACTTC.